These 21 T cell receptor beta chains originate from one sample sequenced in a study of CD8 T cells in Susac syndrome. Reverse transcription of roughly 0.45 to 1 ug RNA was performed with random hexamers. TCRdb recomputed calls from the immunoSEQ multiplex PCR reads with MiXCR, one row per CDR3 protein. Of under 200,000 distinct CDR3 sequences listed, approximately 90% are singletons. The material sequenced was CD4+ T cells from PBMCs. Receptors originate from a human donor in good health.

This chain links TRBV28 with TRBJ2-3; D is perhaps TRBD2 (6 bases). The CDR3 contains 15 residues. Germline values: CDR1 MDHEN, CDR2 SYDVKM. Trimming removed 2 bases from V and 2 bases from J, with 11 bases in between. CDR3 in DNA: TGTGCCAGCAGTTTAGGAGGGAGACTCACAGATACGCAGTATTTT. Translating gives CASSLGGRLTDTQYF.

This chain connects TRBV20-1 to TRBJ1-2; D gene uncertain. Germline V gives CDR1 DFQATT, CDR2 SNEGSKA (reference sequence). CDR3 length equals 15 residues. Trimming took off 2 bases at V and 8 bases at J, with 21 bases between the two ends. The CDR3 DNA sequence: TGCAGTGCTAGAACCGGGTCCACCGACCTTTACGGCTACACCTTC. Its translation is CSARTGSTDLYGYTF.

The chain carries TRBV11-2 and TRBJ2-5; D is uncertain. This CDR3 comprises 15 residues. V lost 0 bases and J 6 bases, leaving 14 bases between the germline ends. Germline-derived CDR1 and CDR2 are SGHAT and FQNNGV. This CDR3 is CASSLDRMLVKTQYF. In nucleotides, the CDR3 is TGTGCCAGCAGCTTAGATCGAATGCTGGTAAAGACCCAGTACTTC.

The genes are TRBV7-9 and TRBJ2-5; D not certain. This CDR3 has 12 amino acids. Between the trimmed V and J ends, which lost 2 bases and 7 bases, there was a span of 8 bases. Germline V lookup: CDR1 SEHNR, CDR2 FQNEAQ (reference sequence). CDR3 sequence: CASSLFPGTQYF. CDR3 sequence (DNA): TGTGCCAGCAGCTTATTCCCGGGGACCCAGTACTTC.

The chain carries TRBV2 and TRBJ2-1; 8 nucleotides agree with TRBD1. The germline V gene has CDR1 SNHLY and CDR2 FYNNEI. The CDR3 contains 12 residues. V was clipped by 5 bases and J by 13 bases; unmatched bases: 7. The CDR3 sequence is CASSTQGAGQFF. CDR3 coding DNA: TGTGCCAGCAGTACGCAGGGGGCGGGACAGTTCTTC.

The J gene is TRBJ2-1, the V gene TRBV20-1; TRBD2 agrees at 7 bases. The trim removed 6 bases at V and 7 bases at J, leaving 12 bases unmatched. The CDR3 has 14 residues. CDR1 and CDR2 (germline): DFQATT, SNEGSKA (reference sequence). The CDR3 nucleotides are TGCAGTGCCCCTCCTGGCGGGAGCCGGAATGAGCAGTTCTTC. Translated: CSAPPGGSRNEQFF.

This clonotype was detected only once. V gene TRBV6-2 or TRBV6-3 combines with J gene TRBJ2-1, with TRBD2 as a possible D gene (5 bases). The V gene lost 4 bases and the J gene lost 8 bases, with 15 bases spanning the gap. The germline CDR1 and CDR2 sequences are MNHEY and SVGEGT. There are 14 residues in the CDR3. Here the CDR3 reads CASSSPIGGHEQFF. The CDR3 nucleotides read TGTGCCAGCAGTTCCCCAATTGGAGGCCATGAGCAGTTCTTC.

This chain connects TRBV12-3 or TRBV12-4 to TRBJ1-5; 8 bases are a match to TRBD1. Trimming at V came to 7 bases and at J to 4 bases, leaving 6 bases not matched to a gene. The CDR3 loop spans 14 amino acids. The DNA of the CDR3 is TGTGCCAGCACCCGGGGACAGGCGAATCAGCCCCAGCATTTT. Amino acid sequence: CASTRGQANQPQHF.

As regards this clonotype: One end of the junction does not line up with germline, which may come from a read error. The J gene is TRBJ1-1, the V gene TRBV28; D gene unclear. Germline loops: CDR1 MDHEN, CDR2 SYDVKM. The CDR3 is made up of 9 amino acids. CDR3 sequence reads: CASSPREIF. CDR3 nucleotide sequence: TGTGCCAGCAGCCCCCGAGAGATCTTT.

The chain links TRBV23-1 to TRBJ2-1; possibly TRBD1 or TRBD2 for D (6 bases each). TRBV23-1 is placed among ORFs of uncertain function. Trimming pared 4 bases from V and 0 bases from J, leaving 13 bases between. The CDR3 length is 16 residues. CDR3 coding DNA: TGCGCCAGCAGTCTCTCCGGAGGGGGCTCCTACAATGAGCAGTTCTTC. Residues: CASSLSGGGSYNEQFF.

CDR3 loop: CASSFQGLAGGNEQFF. The CDR3 DNA sequence: TGTGCCAGCAGCTTCCAAGGACTAGCGGGGGGTAATGAGCAGTTCTTC. This chain joins TRBV7-2 and TRBJ2-1, with 14 nucleotides matching TRBD2. The V and J ends lost 3 bases and 7 bases, in that order; junction bases with no gene match: 5. This CDR3 has 16 residues. Germline values: CDR1 SGHTA, CDR2 FQGNSA.

The V and J genes are TRBV6-1 and TRBJ2-5; D possibly uses TRBD1 or TRBD2 (6 bases each). CDR3 size: 15 residues. V was trimmed by 6 bases and J by 10 bases, leaving 24 bases between them. Germline assignment: CDR1 MNHNS and CDR2 SASEGT. CDR3 nucleotide sequence: TGTGCCAGCAGAGAAATTAGGACAGCGGGTCGGGGCCAGTACTTC. Residues: CASREIRTAGRGQYF.

The chain links TRBV5-1 to TRBJ2-3; D may match TRBD1 or TRBD2 (5 bases each). Trimming removed 0 bases at V and 5 bases at J, with 10 bases between. The CDR3 totals 14 residues. CDR1 is SGHRS and CDR2 is YFSETQ in the germline V gene. The CDR3 loop is CASSLVGVQDTQYF. The CDR3 bases are TGCGCCAGCAGCTTGGTGGGGGTTCAAGATACGCAGTATTTT.

V gene TRBV5-1 combines with J gene TRBJ1-2; D unclear. The V end lost 3 bases, the J end lost 3 bases, and 9 bases lay between the germline ends. The CDR3 has 13 amino acids. The V gene's germline CDR1 is SGHRS and CDR2 YFSETQ. The CDR3 DNA follows: TGCGCCAGCAGCTCGGACGGAGACTATGGCTACACCTTC. Protein: CASSSDGDYGYTF.

This sequence joins TRBV29-1 and TRBJ1-2, with 9 bases fitting TRBD1. The V segment lost 7 bases and the J segment 3 bases; nucleotides outside the gene matches: 6. The CDR3 consists of 13 residues. Germline assignment: CDR1 SQVTM and CDR2 ANQGSEA. CDR3 coding DNA: TGCAGCGGCACTACAGGGGGCGACTATGGCTACACCTTC. Protein product: CSGTTGGDYGYTF.

The chain links TRBV11-2 to TRBJ2-1, with 15 bases matching TRBD2. This CDR3 is 18 amino acids long. Germline assignment: CDR1 SGHAT and CDR2 FQNNGV. The J segment lost 8 bases and the V segment lost 7 bases, leaving 15 bases of the junction unmatched. The CDR3 sequence: CASTRWGLAGGLGDEQFF. The CDR3, as DNA: TGTGCCAGCACCCGATGGGGACTAGCGGGAGGCCTCGGGGATGAGCAGTTCTTC.

The CDR3 nucleotides are TGCAGCGTTGCGGCCGGGGAGCTGTTTTTT. This gives the protein CSVAAGELFF. The rearrangement uses TRBV29-1 and TRBJ2-2; D remains ambiguous. This CDR3 has 10 residues. Trimming removed 4 bases from V and 6 bases from J, with 3 bases in between. The germline V gene encodes CDR1 SQVTM and CDR2 ANQGSEA.

The genes are TRBV5-6 and TRBJ2-5; D call uncertain. This CDR3 region has 13 residues. V was clipped by 2 bases and J by 1 base, with 6 bases between them. Germline loops: CDR1 SGHDT, CDR2 YYEEEE. CDR3 sequence reads: CASSFNSQETQYF. The CDR3 DNA reads TGTGCCAGCAGCTTTAACAGCCAAGAGACCCAGTACTTC.

This clonotype has just a few counts. Here the CDR3 DNA reads TGCGCCAGCAGCCGGGACAGAACTAACACTGAAGCTTTCTTT. Its protein is CASSRDRTNTEAFF. The rearrangement joins TRBV5-1 to TRBJ1-1; the match to TRBD1 covers 7 bases. The CDR3 sequence is 14 residues long. CDR1 is SGHRS, CDR2 YFSETQ, per germline. V dropped 4 bases and J dropped 2; count of bases not matched to a gene: 5.

The chain uses TRBV12-3 or TRBV12-4 and TRBJ1-4; D is uncertain. The CDR3 totals 15 residues. The ends were cut back, 3 bases at V and 4 bases at J, with 12 bases in the middle. The CDR3 here is CASSFYSPRNEKLFF. The CDR3 DNA reads TGTGCCAGCAGTTTCTACAGCCCTCGTAATGAAAAACTGTTTTTT.

The chain combines TRBV10-3 with TRBJ2-1, with 15 bases fitting TRBD2. Germline V gene lookup returns CDR1 ENHRY and CDR2 SYGVKD. V lost 10 bases to trimming and J lost 9 bases; unmatched junction nucleotides: 10. CDR3 length: 15 amino acids. DNA of the CDR3: TGTGCCACGGGACTAGCGGGAGGAAATGCTCGTGAGCAGTTCTTC. It is translated as CATGLAGGNAREQFF.